Each of the 14 T cell receptor beta chains below was sequenced from the same sample in a study of shared clonotypes between healthy human individuals (dated by TCRdb to 2018 to 2021). Libraries were built with the immunoSEQ multiplex PCR assay. TCRdb took over this immuneACCESS table, retaining in-frame rearrangements with V and J assigned. Such tables are incomplete; in checked studies, under half of the missing clones stem from an unresolved V gene, and the remainder is unexplained. The sample data list over 2 million clones, and 85% to 95% of these were observed just once. Around 0.38% of the sample is in the top ten clones. Sequenced sample: naive CD4+ T cells from PBMCs. The label giving this sample's cell subset or site can be read as: CD45RA+ positively selected. These receptors were obtained from a young man in good health. Some clones in this sample may be carry-over from other donors' samples.

The chain is built from TRBV18 and TRBJ1-1, with 9 nucleotides matching TRBD1. V lost 6 bases to trimming and J lost 3 bases; unmatched junction nucleotides: 11. The CDR3 runs to 16 residues. Germline CDR1 reads KGHSH; CDR2 reads LQKENI. The chain's CDR3 is CASSPGTGGAYTEAFF. The CDR3, as DNA: TGTGCCAGCTCTCCCGGAACAGGGGGCGCATACACTGAAGCTTTCTTT.

This chain uses TRBV11-3 with TRBJ2-6, with D tentatively TRBD2 (5 bases). Trimming shortened V by 5 bases and J by 0 bases, and 11 bases separated the two germline ends. CDR3 size: 16 residues. Germline CDR1 and CDR2: SGHNT and YENEEA. The DNA for the CDR3 is TGTGCCAGCAGCAAAGGTGGGAGCTCTGGGGCCAACGTCCTGACTTTC. Translation: CASSKGGSSGANVLTF.

This chain connects TRBV2 to TRBJ1-1, with 8 positions matching TRBD1. The CDR3 totals 16 residues. CDR1 SNHLY and CDR2 FYNNEI come from the germline V gene. The trim removed 4 bases at V and 1 base at J, leaving 8 bases unmatched. The CDR3 DNA reads as TGTGCCAGCAGTGTCAGGGCAGGGGGCAAGAACACTGAAGCTTTCTTT. It encodes CASSVRAGGKNTEAFF.

Comment on this clone: In the same sample, other DNA sequences code for this CDR3. The J gene is TRBJ1-1, the V gene TRBV7-9; possibly TRBD1 for D (5 bases). CDR3 length equals 12 residues. V lost 4 bases, J lost 5 bases, and 8 bases lay in between. The germline V gene has CDR1 SEHNR and CDR2 FQNEAQ (reference sequence). The CDR3 bases are TGTGCCAGCAGCTCCTCAGGGACTGAAGCTTTCTTT. Protein product: CASSSSGTEAFF.

V usage is TRBV6-5 and J usage is TRBJ1-1; D might be TRBD1 (6 bases). This CDR3 spans 14 amino acids. Germline V gene lookup returns CDR1 MNHEY and CDR2 SVGAGI. The V and J ends lost 6 bases and 11 bases respectively, with 22 bases between them. The CDR3 DNA follows: TGTGCCAGCAGGAAGGGGGTTGGAGTGGTTGGCGCTTTCTTT. Protein: CASRKGVGVVGAFF.

As regards this clone: Within the sample, other DNA sequences also encode this same CDR3. The chain links TRBV27 to TRBJ2-7, with TRBD2 as a possible D gene (5 bases). This CDR3 contains 14 residues. V lost 4 bases, J lost 0 bases, and 10 bases lay in between. The germline CDR1 and CDR2 sequences are MNHEY and SMNVEV (reference sequence). In nucleotides, the CDR3 is TGTGCCAGCAGTTCCCGGGGTAGCTCCTACGAGCAGTACTTC. This sequence encodes CASSSRGSSYEQYF.

This chain connects TRBV9 to TRBJ2-1; D is possibly TRBD1 (5 bases). Trimming removed 0 bases at V and 1 base at J, with 8 bases between. CDR1 is SGDLS and CDR2 is YYNGEE in the germline V gene. The CDR3 contains 15 residues. The CDR3 DNA follows: TGTGCCAGCAGCGTAGCGACAGAGTCCTACAATGAGCAGTTCTTC. Amino acid sequence: CASSVATESYNEQFF.

The chain uses TRBV7-8 and TRBJ2-4; TRBD2 might be the D (6 bases). Germline V gives CDR1 SGHVS, CDR2 FQNEAQ. Between the trimmed V and J ends, which lost 8 bases and 0 bases, there was a span of 8 bases. The CDR3 length is 13 residues. The chain's CDR3 is CASGLLAKNIQYF. CDR3 nucleotides: TGTGCCAGCGGACTACTAGCCAAAAACATTCAGTACTTC.

The CDR3 DNA follows: TGTGCAAGTCGCTTAGCGGGCGTCAGCAATTCACCCCTCCACTTT. This codes for CASRLAGVSNSPLHF. The chain joins TRBV12-2 to TRBJ1-6; no DNA check was done on the table's D call, TRBD1. TRBV12-2 is classified as a pseudogene. The CDR3 spans 15 residues.

The J gene is TRBJ1-2, the V gene TRBV5-8; D possibly corresponds to TRBD1 (5 bases). This CDR3 has 15 residues. V lost 1 base and J lost 4, with 14 bases in between. The germline V gene encodes CDR1 SGHTS and CDR2 YDEGEE. Here the CDR3 DNA reads TGTGCCAGCAGCTTGATCAGGGCCGCGCGCTATGGCTACACCTTC. Its translation: CASSLIRAARYGYTF.

The V call is TRBV28, the J call TRBJ2-7; 14 positions match TRBD2. Losses at the gene ends were 6 bases for V and 6 bases for J; bases not matched to a gene: 4. Germline V gene lookup returns CDR1 MDHEN and CDR2 SYDVKM. The length of the CDR3 is 14 residues. The CDR3: CASSLTSGRAEQYF. CDR3 sequence (DNA): TGTGCCAGCAGCTTGACTAGCGGGAGGGCCGAGCAGTACTTC.

The rearrangement uses TRBV9 and TRBJ2-2, with 12 bases aligning to TRBD2. This CDR3 spans 16 amino acids. J gave up 6 bases and V 3 bases, and 6 bases lay outside the gene matches. Per the germline V gene, CDR1 is SGDLS and CDR2 is YYNGEE. In nucleotides, the CDR3 is TGTGCCAGCAGCGACCTAGCGGGAGGGCTCCCCGGGGAGCTGTTTTTT. Amino acids: CASSDLAGGLPGELFF.

The CDR3 DNA sequence: TGCGCCAGCAGCCAAGCAGGGTGGGGCACAGATACGCAGTATTTT. Amino acids: CASSQAGWGTDTQYF. V and J are TRBV4-1 and TRBJ2-3, with D maybe TRBD1 (5 bases). V dropped 1 base and J dropped 1 base, with 9 bases sitting between them. Per germline, CDR1 MGHRA and CDR2 YSYEKL. The CDR3 runs 15 residues.

This clone has a single count. In DNA, the CDR3 is TGTGCCAGCAGCTTAGTCGGGGATACAGATACGCAGTATTTT. Its translation is CASSLVGDTDTQYF. This sequence joins TRBV11-2 and TRBJ2-3, with D possibly matching TRBD2 (5 bases). V dropped 1 base and J dropped 3 bases, with 8 bases sitting between them. Germline CDR1 SGHAT, CDR2 FQNNGV. This CDR3 contains 14 residues.